These 2 T cell receptor beta chains were sequenced from one sample in a study of low-dose radiotherapy and immunotherapy resistance in tumors. Alpha and beta chains were covered, as first-strand cDNA relied on TRAV- and TRBV-specific primers. Both a constant-region primer and a V-primer adapter served to amplify TCRs across around 20 PCR cycles. A single record per CDR3 protein comes from TCRdb applying MiXCR to the reads. The sample shows 8,500 to 14,000 distinct CDR3 sequences, roughly half of them seen only once. These TCRs come from a human donor with advanced metastatic prostate, ovarian, gallbladder or colorectal cancer (not recorded which). This table probably holds off-target reads from a library built for another chain.

The sample holds a few counts of this clonotype. The gene calls are TRBV24-1 and TRBJ2-2, with TRBD1 matching 10 bases. CDR1 KGHDR and CDR2 SFDVKD come from the germline V gene. The CDR3 is 15 residues long. The trim removed 7 bases at V and 4 bases at J, leaving 5 bases unmatched. CDR3 sequence (DNA): TGTGCCACCAGGACAGGGGGCGCCGGCACCGGGGAGCTGTTTTTT. It yields the protein CATRTGGAGTGELFF.

This clonotype has only a few counts. V and J are TRBV20-1 and TRBJ1-1, with a weak D call TRBD1 (5 bases). Trimming shortened V by 5 bases and J by 5 bases, and 18 bases separated the two germline ends. Germline CDR1 and CDR2: DFQATT and SNEGSKA (reference sequence). This CDR3 region has 14 residues. The CDR3 reads CSAPARGGGTEAFF. CDR3 DNA: TGCAGTGCTCCCGCCCGGGGGGGTGGAACTGAAGCTTTCTTT.